This TCR beta chain was captured by sequencing in a study of spatial heterogeneity in lung cancer (dated 2019 in TCRdb). With regard to the full study: Beta-chain transcripts were consistently detected in greater numbers than alpha-chain transcripts, which likely reflects a higher abundance of beta-chain transcripts. Both alpha and beta chains were TCR-sequenced in 200 to 250 tumor regions, around 65 matched nontumor lung samples and more than 50 PBMC samples obtained at surgery. In the raw uncorrected reads, each unique combination of TCR and UMI appeared more than ten times on average. In non-small cell lung cancer, the study made a quantitative comparison of TCR alpha and beta repertoires among multiple tumor regions, matched nontumor lung and blood. Nonsynonymous mutation counts, determined by whole-exome sequencing of tumor tissue, were related to TCR repertoire features.

The library was prepared using 5' RACE. The sequencing machine was a NextSeq 500. In the TCR library protocol, a unique molecular identifier was attached to each TCR cDNA molecule so that PCR and sequencing errors could be corrected. In the original analysis: TCR identification, UMI-based error correction and CDR3 extraction were all carried out with Decombinator tools. TCRs above a frequency of 2 per 1,000, corresponding to the top 1% of the tumor frequency distribution, were defined as expanded. Renyi diversity was computed with the R vegan package after each repertoire had been subsampled 100 times to 5,000 TCRs. CDR3 similarity networks were built from amino acid triplet string-kernel similarity, with CDR3s being connected when pairwise similarity was above 0.82. TCRdb trimmed the raw reads at Q25, called clones with MiXCR and kept productive beta chains. When rows share a CDR3 protein, they turn into one entry using the most common DNA and genes. TCRdb, rather than the study authors, made the V and J calls. The sample has about 45,000 distinct CDR3 sequences on record, 6% to 7.5% of them singletons. Together, the top ten hold 43% of the sample.

In the paper's terms, the time point label means: sample taken at primary tumor resection. Whole RNA extracted from tumor and nontumor lung tissue, or from cryopreserved PBMC samples, was used for TCR sequencing without cell sorting. Samples were obtained from about 75 patients with early-stage, untreated non-small cell lung cancer from the lung TRACERx cohort. Only patients for whom sufficient RNA was available from at least two tumor regions were selected for TCR sequencing. Paper-wide results and their limitations: Additional single-cell paired TCR alpha and beta sequencing was considered necessary to confirm, at a functional level, the hypothesis that regional TCRs recognize regional mutations. Ubiquitous expanded tumor TCRs were found in blood more often at tumor resection than at routine follow-up.

The CDR3 sequence holds 15 residues, the cysteine and phenylalanine included. Solely the CDR3 DNA is kept, with 45 bases framed from the first base. V was cut back by 4 bases and J by 0 bases, leaving a gap of 12 bases between them. The CDR1 and CDR2 encoded by the germline V gene are MGHRA and YSYEKL. This clonotype came up many times. This receptor's antigen is unknown. Base qualities are not provided; no much larger clone lies one nucleotide away. Recombination joined TRBV4-1 with TRBJ1-2; D gene: possibly TRBD1, on 6 matching bases. The starting material was PBMCs, obtained at surgery. The receptor was isolated from a female donor with early-stage non-small cell lung cancer. The CDR3 amino acid sequence is: CASSLGGLTNYGYTF. The DNA sequence follows: TGCGCCAGCAGCCTCGGGGGGCTCACTAACTATGGCTACACCTTC.